This T cell receptor (beta chain) was retrieved from a study of blood T cell repertoires in COVID-19. Background on the study: COVID-19 samples collected from the United States, Italy and Spain covered acute and convalescent phases. In each case, the material was cDNA or gDNA derived from T cells, B-cell-depleted T cells, or PBMCs.

In the original workflow: From reference gene primer amplification, estimates of nucleated cell counts were derived. TCRdb's copy holds only in-frame clones and misses some; the assay was immunoSEQ multiplex PCR. D and trimming were read from the DNA, whereas the V and J calls and clone size are those reported in that table. This table holds around 130,000 clones, 80% to 90% found once. This clone has just a few counts. The CDR3 loop spans 17 amino acids. Germline V gives CDR1 KGHDR, CDR2 SFDVKD. The V gene end was trimmed by 3 bases and the J gene end by 7 bases; junction bases not matched to a gene: 13.

This rearrangement joins TRBV24-1 to TRBJ2-4; 8 bases line up with TRBD1. Sequenced: peripheral blood. The sequence was obtained from a man in his 70s with active or convalescent COVID-19. The CDR3 DNA reads TGTGCCACCAGTGATGGGGCGGTGGACAGGGCAGGGAACATTCAGTACTTC. This sequence encodes CATSDGAVDRAGNIQYF.